The clone carrying this T cell receptor (beta chain) was counted only a few times. Its antigen is unidentified. CDR3 length: 14 amino acids. V was pared by 5 bases and J by 0 bases, with 10 bases between. Germline lookup yields CDR1 SGHVS and CDR2 FQNEAQ. This entry comes from a study of Ad26.COV2.S vaccination and SARS-CoV-2 variants. The study, taken as a whole, reports: Non-spike TCR breadth was similar in vaccine and placebo recipients. Post-vaccination breadth of spike-specific CD8+ and CD4+ T cell responses was reportedly substantial.

Using immunoSEQ multiplex PCR, the repertoire was profiled, and TCRdb retains in-frame clones only, with some absent. The table shows some 7,000 clones, with around 84% occurring only once. The chain has TRBV7-8 and TRBJ1-1; no clear D gene. The receptor's source is a human donor who had recovered from COVID-19. Here the sequenced sample was peripheral blood, taken after recovery from COVID-19. CDR3 residues: CASSAGPMNTEAFF. The CDR3 DNA is TGTGCCAGCAGCGCGGGCCCTATGAACACTGAAGCTTTCTTT.